Below, 11 T cell receptor beta chains from the same sample are listed, as sequenced in a study of read filtering for tumor transcriptome and immune sequencing. This library used about 400 ng RNA and molecular barcoded adaptors spanning alpha/delta and beta/gamma chains. MiXCR, applied by TCRdb to the reads, yields one record per CDR3 protein. The sample includes roughly 130,000 distinct CDR3 sequences, over 10% of them seen just once. Sample: a population of CD138-negative cells sorted from bone marrow. The receptors derive from a donor over 35 with multiple myeloma.

This clonotype has at least ten counts. V gene TRBV3-1 combines with J gene TRBJ2-3; D ambiguous. Germline V gives CDR1 LGHDT, CDR2 YNNKEL (reference sequence). The CDR3 length is 12 residues. Trimming removed 4 bases from V and 6 bases from J, with 8 bases in between. The DNA for the CDR3 is TGTGCCAGCAGCCCCTGGATGGATACGCAGTATTTT. It translates to CASSPWMDTQYF.

The J gene is TRBJ2-1, the V gene TRBV14; D is possibly TRBD2 (5 bases). The CDR3 totals 13 residues. Deletions cut 4 bases from V and 5 bases from J, with 9 bases between. Germline V lookup: CDR1 SGHDN, CDR2 FVKESK. CDR3 nucleotides: TGTGCCAGCAGCCCCCGGGGAGACAATGAGCAGTTCTTC. It encodes CASSPRGDNEQFF.

This clonotype was picked up many times. The J gene is TRBJ1-1, the V gene TRBV28; D is perhaps TRBD1 (5 bases). V lost 5 bases to trimming and J lost 11 bases, with 24 bases between them. Germline values: CDR1 MDHEN, CDR2 SYDVKM. This CDR3 has 15 amino acids. This chain's CDR3 is CASSPSRQGRNEAFF. Here the CDR3 DNA reads TGTGCCAGCAGTCCCTCGCGGCAGGGCCGAAATGAGGCTTTCTTT.

V usage is TRBV2 and J usage is TRBJ2-1, with D possibly called TRBD1 or TRBD2 (6 bases each). CDR3 size: 14 residues. CDR1 and CDR2 (germline): SNHLY, FYNNEI. The V end lost 7 bases, the J end lost 5 bases, and 15 bases lay between the germline ends. In DNA form, the CDR3 reads TGTGCCAGCACCGCCCGGGGGCGAAACAATGAGCAGTTCTTC. It codes for CASTARGRNNEQFF.

This clonotype was recorded at least ten times. This sequence joins TRBV20-1 and TRBJ2-3, with D hard to call. The V and J ends lost 6 bases and 2 bases respectively, with 18 bases between them. CDR1 is DFQATT, CDR2 SNEGSKA, per germline (reference sequence). The CDR3 is made up of 15 amino acids. The CDR3 sequence: CSANTLAGNTDTQYF. The CDR3 nucleotides read TGCAGTGCCAATACCCTGGCCGGTAACACAGATACGCAGTATTTT.

This clonotype came up many times. The genes are TRBV19 and TRBJ2-1, with 10 nucleotides matching TRBD2. Per the germline V gene, CDR1 is LNHDA and CDR2 is SQIVND (reference sequence). The CDR3 loop spans 18 amino acids. V shed 4 bases and J 5 bases; nucleotides not matched to a gene: 14. The chain's CDR3 is CASSKKAGGNFHDNEQFF. CDR3 nucleotide sequence: TGTGCCAGTAGTAAAAAAGCGGGGGGGAACTTTCATGACAATGAGCAGTTCTTC.

At least ten counts were recorded for this clonotype. The rearrangement joins TRBV27 to TRBJ2-7, with a weak D call TRBD2 (6 bases). The CDR3 runs 14 residues. The V gene lost 4 bases and the J gene lost 7 bases, with 17 bases spanning the gap. CDR1 and CDR2 (germline): MNHEY, SMNVEV (reference sequence). This chain's CDR3 is CASSSTGLEDEQYF. The CDR3 DNA reads TGTGCCAGCAGTTCAACGGGACTGGAGGATGAGCAGTACTTC.

At least ten counts were recorded for this clonotype. The chain employs TRBV29-1 and TRBJ2-1, with 15 bases identical to TRBD2. In germline, CDR1 is SQVTM, CDR2 ANQGSEA. This CDR3 has 13 amino acids. Trimming at V came to 7 bases and at J to 6 bases, leaving 1 base not matched to a gene. The CDR3 DNA follows: TGCAGCGGGGGACTAGCGGGAGGCAATGAGCAGTTCTTC. This sequence encodes CSGGLAGGNEQFF.

This clonotype was picked up many times. The chain employs TRBV29-1 and TRBJ1-2; no reliable D call. The CDR3 has 11 amino acids. The V and J ends lost 7 bases and 0 bases respectively, with 6 bases between them. Germline V CDR1 and CDR2: SQVTM, ANQGSEA. This chain's CDR3 is CSGGTNYGYTF. The CDR3 coding sequence is TGCAGCGGGGGAACTAACTATGGCTACACCTTC. The full variable domain, with the rest looked up from reference TRBV29-1 and TRBJ1-2, is SAVISQKPSRDICQRGTSLTIQCQVDSQVTMMFWYRQQPGQSLTLIATANQGSEATYESGFVIDKFPISRPNLTFSTLTVSNMSPEDSSIYLCSGGTNYGYTFGSGTRLTVV.

The table lists this clonotype with a few counts. V gene TRBV29-1 combines with J gene TRBJ2-3; no definite D call. Trimming shortened V by 6 bases and J by 0 bases, and 13 bases separated the two germline ends. The CDR3 extends over 14 amino acids. The germline V gene encodes CDR1 SQVTM and CDR2 ANQGSEA. The CDR3 spells CSVHYQESTDTQYF. For the CDR3, the DNA is TGCAGCGTCCATTACCAGGAGAGCACAGATACGCAGTATTTT.

This clonotype showed up many times. The chain carries TRBV29-1 and TRBJ2-3, with D unclear. The V end lost 6 bases, the J end lost 2 bases, and 6 bases lay between the germline ends. CDR1 is SQVTM and CDR2 is ANQGSEA in the germline V gene. The CDR3 covers 11 residues. CDR3 nucleotide sequence: TGCAGCGTAATATACACAGATACGCAGTATTTT. This gives the protein CSVIYTDTQYF.